What follows is one T cell receptor beta chain and its context. Its antigen is unknown. No base-level quality is on record; no much larger clone is a single base apart. The library was obtained by 5' RACE. Sequencer: Illumina HiSeq 2500. The second PCR ran for about 7 to 11 cycles and used a J-beta primer mix along with a sample-barcoded 5' primer. A template-switch 5' adaptor carrying 12 random nucleotides introduced a unique molecular identifier onto each TCR beta cDNA molecule. Each sample yielded at least 2.5 million CDR3-containing paired-end reads. First-strand cDNA synthesis was performed from all RNA using the Mint cDNA synthesis kit, with priming by a TRBC-specific oligonucleotide. All cDNA was treated with uracil-DNA glycosylase and then went through a first 18-cycle PCR with the universal primers M1SS and BC2_uni_R. In the paper's pipeline: For normalization, 1 million high-quality reads were randomly selected from each sample, with every read carrying a distinct molecular identifier. Instead of being binned into consensus sequences, reads with shared molecular identifiers were discarded. MiTCR, with a Q25 quality threshold and the strictest error-elimination algorithm, was used for CDR3 identification, clonotype clustering and error correction. Lower-bound total TCR beta diversity was estimated with a nonparametric unseen species model using Euler transformation. TCRdb ran its own pipeline on the public reads, namely fastp trimming at Q25 and MiXCR clone calling, and kept in-frame beta chains. Here each entry gathers all rows of one CDR3 protein and keeps the most common genes and DNA. It is TCRdb's table, rather than the study itself, that gives the V and J calls and clone size. The sample contains about 290,000 distinct CDR3 sequences, about 25% of them found a single time. Of the sample, approximately 29% falls within the top ten clones.

This specimen comes from a study of blood T cells in healthy people across ages (dated by TCRdb to about 2015). The study in broad terms: In model experiments, roughly one uniquely barcoded TCR beta cDNA molecule per two T cells was captured by template switching. The study analyzed two additional independent replicas of 1 million unique cDNA reads from the same blood draw for two donors, one aged 18 to 29 and one aged 80 or older. Donors of different ages were randomly distributed across sequencing lanes to avoid experimental bias. The study measured age-related changes in TCR beta repertoire diversity using deep sequencing normalized with unique cDNA molecular identifiers. The donors were split into four age groups: young (average 16 years), middle-aged (more than 35), aged (approximately 60) and long-lived (about 74). General conclusions and limits of the study: Total diversity estimates from one million sequenced T cells were considered lower bounds and underestimates. There was a strong correlation between observed TCR beta diversity and the percentage of naive T cells measured by flow cytometry. Since profiling was done on bulk unsorted PBMCs, naive and antigen-experienced compartments could not be conclusively compared. The CMV infection status of donors was not known, potentially confounding age-related changes in expanded clonotypes. Compared with the aged group, more naive CD4+ T cells, fewer expanded clones and increased TCR diversity were shown by the long-lived group, suggesting age selection. As age increased, observed TCR beta diversity per million T cells dropped in a roughly linear way, and a significant reduction was already evident by age about 40.

Systemically healthy Caucasian individuals from Russia, 39 in total and aged about 6 to 90 years, were included as donors. Each donor gave about 9.8 milliliters of peripheral blood, drawn into EDTA-treated Vacutainer tubes. Ficoll-Paque density-gradient centrifugation was used to isolate PBMCs, with at least 7 million per sample. Trizol reagent was used to extract total RNA from PBMCs, with at least 6 micrograms per sample. The percentages of naive CD45RAhigh/CD27high T cells were determined by flow cytometry on a PBMC aliquot from every donor. Trimming at the junction amounts to 3 bases on V and 7 bases on J, and the germline ends lie 15 bases apart. CDR1 is given as DFQATT and CDR2 as SNEGSKA, both from the germline V gene (reference sequence). There are 14 amino acids in the CDR3, from cysteine to phenylalanine inclusive. Just the 42-base CDR3 DNA is kept, in frame starting at base 1.

This clonotype was sampled from a woman aged 70 to 79 in good health. The specimen sequenced was blood. The chain employs TRBV20-1 and TRBJ1-4, and TRBD1 may be the D gene, going by 6 matching bases. The CDR3 reads CSASYRVGGEKLFF. The sequenced DNA is TGCAGTGCTAGCTACAGGGTGGGTGGTGAAAAACTGTTTTTT.